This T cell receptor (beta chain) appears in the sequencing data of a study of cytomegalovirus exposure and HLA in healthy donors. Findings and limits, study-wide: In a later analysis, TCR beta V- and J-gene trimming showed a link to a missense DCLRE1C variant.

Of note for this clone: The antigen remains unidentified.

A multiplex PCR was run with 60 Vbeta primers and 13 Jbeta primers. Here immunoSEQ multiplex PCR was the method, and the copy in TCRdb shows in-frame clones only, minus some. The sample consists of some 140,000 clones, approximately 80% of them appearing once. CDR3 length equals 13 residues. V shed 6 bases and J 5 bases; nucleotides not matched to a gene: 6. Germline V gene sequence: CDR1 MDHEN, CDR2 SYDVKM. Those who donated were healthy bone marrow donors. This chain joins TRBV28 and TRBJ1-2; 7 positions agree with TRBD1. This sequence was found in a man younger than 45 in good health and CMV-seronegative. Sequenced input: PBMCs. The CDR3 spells CASREMGQYGYTF. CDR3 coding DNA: TGTGCCAGCAGGGAAATGGGACAGTATGGCTACACCTTC.